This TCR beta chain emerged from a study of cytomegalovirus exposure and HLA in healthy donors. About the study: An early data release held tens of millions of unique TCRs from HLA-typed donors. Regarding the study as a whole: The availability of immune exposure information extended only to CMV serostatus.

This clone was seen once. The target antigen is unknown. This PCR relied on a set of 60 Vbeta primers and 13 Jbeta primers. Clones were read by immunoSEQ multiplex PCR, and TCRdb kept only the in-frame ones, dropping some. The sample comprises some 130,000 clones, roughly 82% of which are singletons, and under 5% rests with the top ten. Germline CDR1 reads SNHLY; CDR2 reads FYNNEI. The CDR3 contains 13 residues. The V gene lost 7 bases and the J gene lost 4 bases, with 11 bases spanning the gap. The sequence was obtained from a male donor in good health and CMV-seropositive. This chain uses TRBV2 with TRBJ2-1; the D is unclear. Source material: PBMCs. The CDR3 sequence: CASIPRPYNEQFF. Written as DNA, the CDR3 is TGTGCCAGCATCCCGCGGCCTTACAATGAGCAGTTCTTC.